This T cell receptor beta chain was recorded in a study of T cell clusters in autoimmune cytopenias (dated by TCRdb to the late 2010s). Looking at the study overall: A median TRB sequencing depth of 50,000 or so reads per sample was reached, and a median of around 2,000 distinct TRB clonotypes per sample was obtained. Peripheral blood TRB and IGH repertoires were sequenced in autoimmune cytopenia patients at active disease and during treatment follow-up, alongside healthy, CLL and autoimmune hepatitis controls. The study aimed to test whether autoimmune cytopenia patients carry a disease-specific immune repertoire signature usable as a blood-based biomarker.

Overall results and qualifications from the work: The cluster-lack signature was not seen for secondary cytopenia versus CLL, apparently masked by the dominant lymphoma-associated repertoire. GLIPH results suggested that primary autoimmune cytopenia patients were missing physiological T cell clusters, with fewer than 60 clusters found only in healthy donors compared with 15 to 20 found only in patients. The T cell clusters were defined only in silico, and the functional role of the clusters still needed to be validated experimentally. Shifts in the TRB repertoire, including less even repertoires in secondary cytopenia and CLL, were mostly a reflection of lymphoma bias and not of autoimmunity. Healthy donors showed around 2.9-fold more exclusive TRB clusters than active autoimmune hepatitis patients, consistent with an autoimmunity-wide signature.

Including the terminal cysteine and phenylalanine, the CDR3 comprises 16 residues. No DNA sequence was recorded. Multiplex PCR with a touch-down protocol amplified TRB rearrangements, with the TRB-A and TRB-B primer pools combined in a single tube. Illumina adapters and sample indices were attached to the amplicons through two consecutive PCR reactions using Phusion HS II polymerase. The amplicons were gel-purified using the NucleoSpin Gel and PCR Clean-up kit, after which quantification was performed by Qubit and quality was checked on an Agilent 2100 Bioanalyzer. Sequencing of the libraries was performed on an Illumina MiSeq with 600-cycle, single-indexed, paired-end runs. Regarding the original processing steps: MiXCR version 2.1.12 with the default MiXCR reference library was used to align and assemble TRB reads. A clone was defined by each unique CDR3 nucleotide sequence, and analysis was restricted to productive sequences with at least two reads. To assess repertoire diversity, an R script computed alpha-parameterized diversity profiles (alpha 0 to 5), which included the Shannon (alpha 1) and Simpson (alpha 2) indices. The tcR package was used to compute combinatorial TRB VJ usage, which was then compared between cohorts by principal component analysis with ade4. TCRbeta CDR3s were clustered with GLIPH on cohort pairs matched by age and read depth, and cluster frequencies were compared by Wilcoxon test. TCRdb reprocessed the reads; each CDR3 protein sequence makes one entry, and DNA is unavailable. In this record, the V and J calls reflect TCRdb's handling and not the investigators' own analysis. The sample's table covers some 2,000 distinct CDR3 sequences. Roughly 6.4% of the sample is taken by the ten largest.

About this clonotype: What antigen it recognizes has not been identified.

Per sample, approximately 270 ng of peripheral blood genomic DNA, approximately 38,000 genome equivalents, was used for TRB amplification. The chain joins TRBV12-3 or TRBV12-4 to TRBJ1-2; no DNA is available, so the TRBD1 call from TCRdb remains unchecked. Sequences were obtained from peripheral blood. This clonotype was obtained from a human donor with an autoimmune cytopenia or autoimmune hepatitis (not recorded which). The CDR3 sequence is CASSHGQGALEDGYTF.